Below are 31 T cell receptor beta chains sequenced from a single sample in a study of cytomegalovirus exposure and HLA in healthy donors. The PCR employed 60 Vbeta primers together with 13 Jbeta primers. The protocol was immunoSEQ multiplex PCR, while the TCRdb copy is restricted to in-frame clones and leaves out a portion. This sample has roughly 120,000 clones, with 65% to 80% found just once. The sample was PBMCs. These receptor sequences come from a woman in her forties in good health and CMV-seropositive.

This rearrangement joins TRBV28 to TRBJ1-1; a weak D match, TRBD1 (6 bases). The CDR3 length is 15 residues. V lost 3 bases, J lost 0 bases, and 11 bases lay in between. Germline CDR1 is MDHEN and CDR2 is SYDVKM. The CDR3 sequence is CASSFPGQMNTEAFF. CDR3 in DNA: TGTGCCAGCAGTTTCCCCGGACAGATGAACACTGAAGCTTTCTTT. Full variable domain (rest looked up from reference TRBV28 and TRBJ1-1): DVKVTQSSRYLVKRTGEKVFLECVQDMDHENMFWYRQDPGLGLRLIYFSYDVKMKEKGDIPEGYSVSREKKERFSLILESASTNQTSMYLCASSFPGQMNTEAFFGQGTRLTVV.

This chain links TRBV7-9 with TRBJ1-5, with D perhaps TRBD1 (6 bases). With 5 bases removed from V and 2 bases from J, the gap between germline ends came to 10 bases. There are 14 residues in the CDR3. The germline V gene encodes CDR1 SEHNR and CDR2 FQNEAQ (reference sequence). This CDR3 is CASSPGVGNQPQHF. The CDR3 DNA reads TGTGCCAGCAGCCCAGGGGTAGGCAATCAGCCCCAGCATTTT.

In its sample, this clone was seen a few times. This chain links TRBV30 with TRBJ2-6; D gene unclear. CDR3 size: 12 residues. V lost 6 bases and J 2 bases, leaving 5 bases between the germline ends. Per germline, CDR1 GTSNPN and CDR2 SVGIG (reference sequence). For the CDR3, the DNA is TGTGCCTGCCGGGCTGGGGCCAACGTCCTGACTTTC. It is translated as CACRAGANVLTF.

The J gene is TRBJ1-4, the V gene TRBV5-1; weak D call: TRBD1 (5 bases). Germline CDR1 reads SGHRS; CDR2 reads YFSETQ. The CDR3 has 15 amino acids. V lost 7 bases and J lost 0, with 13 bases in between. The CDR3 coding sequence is TGCGCCAGCGCTCCCGGGGGAGCAACTAATGAAAAACTGTTTTTT. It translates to CASAPGGATNEKLFF.

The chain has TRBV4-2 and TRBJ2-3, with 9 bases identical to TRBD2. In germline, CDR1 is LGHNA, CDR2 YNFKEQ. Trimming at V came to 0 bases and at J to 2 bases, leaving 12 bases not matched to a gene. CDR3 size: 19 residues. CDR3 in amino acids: CASSQEGTSGPNPTDTQYF. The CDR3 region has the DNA TGTGCCAGCAGCCAAGAGGGTACTAGCGGGCCAAACCCCACAGATACGCAGTATTTT.

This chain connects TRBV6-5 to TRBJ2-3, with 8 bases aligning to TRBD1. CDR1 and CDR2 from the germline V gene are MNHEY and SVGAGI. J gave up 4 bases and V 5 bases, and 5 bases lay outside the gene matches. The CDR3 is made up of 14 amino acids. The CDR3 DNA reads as TGTGCCAGCAGTAGGGGACAGGAGGCAGATACGCAGTATTTT. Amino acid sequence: CASSRGQEADTQYF.

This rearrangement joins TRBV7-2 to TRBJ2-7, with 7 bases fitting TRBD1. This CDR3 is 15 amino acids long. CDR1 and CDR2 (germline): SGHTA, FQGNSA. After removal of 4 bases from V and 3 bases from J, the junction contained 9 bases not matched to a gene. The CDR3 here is CASSSPRDSIYEQYF. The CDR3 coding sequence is TGTGCCAGCAGCTCGCCCCGGGACAGCATCTACGAGCAGTACTTC.

CDR3 loop: CSAGTEAFF. The CDR3 coding sequence is TGCAGCGCCGGCACTGAAGCTTTCTTT. This chain connects TRBV29-1 to TRBJ1-1; D unresolved. The CDR3 has 9 amino acids. In germline, CDR1 is SQVTM, CDR2 ANQGSEA. V was trimmed by 7 bases and J by 4 bases, leaving 4 bases between them.

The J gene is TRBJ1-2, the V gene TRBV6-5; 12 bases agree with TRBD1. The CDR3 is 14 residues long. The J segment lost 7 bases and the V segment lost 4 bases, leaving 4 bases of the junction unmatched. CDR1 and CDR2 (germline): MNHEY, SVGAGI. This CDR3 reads CASSWGQGAGGYTF. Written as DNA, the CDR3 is TGTGCCAGCAGTTGGGGACAGGGGGCTGGTGGCTACACCTTC.

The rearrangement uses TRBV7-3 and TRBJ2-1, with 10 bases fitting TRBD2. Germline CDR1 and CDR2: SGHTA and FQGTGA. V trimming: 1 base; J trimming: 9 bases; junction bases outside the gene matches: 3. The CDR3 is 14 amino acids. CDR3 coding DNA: TGTGCCAGCAGCTTAAACCCTAGCGGGAGTGAGCAGTTCTTC. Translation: CASSLNPSGSEQFF.

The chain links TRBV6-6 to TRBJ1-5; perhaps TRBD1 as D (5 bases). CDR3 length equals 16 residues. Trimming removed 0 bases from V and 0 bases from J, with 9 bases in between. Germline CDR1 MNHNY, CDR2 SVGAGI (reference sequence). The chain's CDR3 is CASSYSERGSNQPQHF. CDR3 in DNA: TGTGCCAGCAGTTACTCCGAAAGGGGTAGCAATCAGCCCCAGCATTTT.

The DNA for the CDR3 is TGTGCCAGCAGCTCTCCGGGACAGGGAGTCCACGAGCAGTACTTC. Translation gives CASSSPGQGVHEQYF. The chain carries TRBV11-2 and TRBJ2-7, with 9 nucleotides matching TRBD1. V gave up 4 bases and J gave up 5 bases; unmatched junction bases: 9. This CDR3 has 15 residues. Germline lookup yields CDR1 SGHAT and CDR2 FQNNGV. Variable domain in full (rest from reference TRBV11-2 and TRBJ2-7): EAGVAQSPRYKIIEKRQSVAFWCNPISGHATLYWYQQILGQGPKLLIQFQNNGVVDDSQLPKDRFSAERLKGVDSTLKIQPAKLEDSAVYLCASSSPGQGVHEQYFGPGTRLTVT.

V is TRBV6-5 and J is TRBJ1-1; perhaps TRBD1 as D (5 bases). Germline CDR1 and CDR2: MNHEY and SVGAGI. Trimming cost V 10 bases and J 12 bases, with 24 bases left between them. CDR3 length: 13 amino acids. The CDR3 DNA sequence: TGTGCCATCCCGATTACAGGTTCTAAGGTGTCTTTCTTT. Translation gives CAIPITGSKVSFF.

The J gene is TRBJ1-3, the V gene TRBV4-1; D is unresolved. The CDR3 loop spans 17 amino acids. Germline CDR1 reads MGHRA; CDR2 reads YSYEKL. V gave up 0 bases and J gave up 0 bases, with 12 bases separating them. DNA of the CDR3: TGCGCCAGCAGCCAAGAGGGCCTTGCCCTCTCTGGAAACACCATATATTTT. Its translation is CASSQEGLALSGNTIYF.

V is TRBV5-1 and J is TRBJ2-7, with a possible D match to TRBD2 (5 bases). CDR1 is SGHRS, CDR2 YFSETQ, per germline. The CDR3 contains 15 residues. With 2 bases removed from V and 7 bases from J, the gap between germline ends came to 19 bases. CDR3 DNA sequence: TGCGCCAGCAGCTTTGGCCCTCCAAGGGAGAGAGAGCAGTACTTC. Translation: CASSFGPPREREQYF.

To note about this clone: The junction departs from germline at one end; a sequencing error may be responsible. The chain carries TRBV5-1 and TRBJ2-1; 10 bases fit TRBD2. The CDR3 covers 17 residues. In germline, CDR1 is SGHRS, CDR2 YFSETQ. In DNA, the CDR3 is TGCGCCAGCAGCTTGGTTCTAGCGGGAGTAACCTACAATGGGCAGTTCTTC. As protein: CASSLVLAGVTYNGQFF.

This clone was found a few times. This CDR3 reads CASSFAESSPLHF. The CDR3 coding sequence is TGTGCCAGCAGCTTTGCGGAGAGTTCACCCCTCCACTTT. The chain joins TRBV7-9 to TRBJ1-6; unclear D gene. Trimming removed 3 bases at V and 9 bases at J, with 9 bases between. This CDR3 is 13 amino acids long. Germline loops: CDR1 SEHNR, CDR2 FQNEAQ (reference sequence).

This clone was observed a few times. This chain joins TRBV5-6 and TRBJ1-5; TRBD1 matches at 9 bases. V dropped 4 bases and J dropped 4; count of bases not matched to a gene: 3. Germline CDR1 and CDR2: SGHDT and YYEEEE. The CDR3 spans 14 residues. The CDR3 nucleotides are TGTGCCAGCAGCCACAGGGGGCAGAATCAGCCCCAGCATTTT. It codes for CASSHRGQNQPQHF.

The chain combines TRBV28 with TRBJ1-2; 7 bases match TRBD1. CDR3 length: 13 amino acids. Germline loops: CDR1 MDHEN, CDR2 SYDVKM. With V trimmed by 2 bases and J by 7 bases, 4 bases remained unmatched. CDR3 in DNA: TGTGCCAGCAGTTTAAAGGGGGCGATTGGCTACACCTTC. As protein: CASSLKGAIGYTF.

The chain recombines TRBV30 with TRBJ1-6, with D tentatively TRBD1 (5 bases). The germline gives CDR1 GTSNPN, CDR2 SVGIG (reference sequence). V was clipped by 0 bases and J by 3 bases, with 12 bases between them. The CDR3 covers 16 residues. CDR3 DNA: TGTGCCTGGAGTGTACGAGACAGCTTCTATAATTCACCCCTCCACTTT. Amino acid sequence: CAWSVRDSFYNSPLHF.

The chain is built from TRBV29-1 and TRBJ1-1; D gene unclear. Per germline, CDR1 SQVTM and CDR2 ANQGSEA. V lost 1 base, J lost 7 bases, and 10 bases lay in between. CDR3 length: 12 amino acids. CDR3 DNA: TGCAGCGTTGAAGGTAAGAACTATGAAGCTTTCTTT. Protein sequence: CSVEGKNYEAFF.

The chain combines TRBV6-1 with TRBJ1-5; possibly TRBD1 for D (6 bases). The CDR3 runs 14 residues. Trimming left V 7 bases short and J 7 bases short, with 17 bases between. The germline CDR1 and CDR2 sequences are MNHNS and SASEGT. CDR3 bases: TGTGCCAGCACCCTTGGGGGGGGCGGCCAGCCCCAGCATTTT. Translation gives CASTLGGGGQPQHF.

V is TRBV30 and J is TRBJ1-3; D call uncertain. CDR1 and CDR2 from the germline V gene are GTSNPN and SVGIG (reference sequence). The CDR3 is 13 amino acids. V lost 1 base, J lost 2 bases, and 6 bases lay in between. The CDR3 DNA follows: TGTGCCTGGAGTGGGACTCCTGGAAACACCATATATTTT. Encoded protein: CAWSGTPGNTIYF. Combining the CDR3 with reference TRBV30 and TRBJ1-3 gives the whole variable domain SQTIHQWPATLVQPVGSPLSLECTVEGTSNPNLYWYRQAAGRGLQLLFYSVGIGQISSEVPQNLSASRPQDRQFILSSKKLLLSDSGFYLCAWSGTPGNTIYFGEGSWLTVV.

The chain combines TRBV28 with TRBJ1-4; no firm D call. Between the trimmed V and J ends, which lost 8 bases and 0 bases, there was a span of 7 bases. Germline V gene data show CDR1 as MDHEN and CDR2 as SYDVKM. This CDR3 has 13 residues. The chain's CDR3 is CASSGATNEKLFF. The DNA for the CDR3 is TGTGCCAGCTCGGGAGCAACTAATGAAAAACTGTTTTTT.

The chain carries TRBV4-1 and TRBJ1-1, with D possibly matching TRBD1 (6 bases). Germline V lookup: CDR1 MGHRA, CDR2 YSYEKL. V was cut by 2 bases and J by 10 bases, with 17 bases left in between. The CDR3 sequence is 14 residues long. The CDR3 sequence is CASSQSPSGGPAFF. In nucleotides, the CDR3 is TGCGCCAGCAGCCAATCTCCCAGCGGGGGGCCAGCTTTCTTT.

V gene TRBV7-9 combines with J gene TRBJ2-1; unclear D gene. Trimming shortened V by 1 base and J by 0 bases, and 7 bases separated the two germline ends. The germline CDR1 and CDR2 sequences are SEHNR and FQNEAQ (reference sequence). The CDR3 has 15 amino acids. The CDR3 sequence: CASSLGVSSYNEQFF. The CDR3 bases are TGTGCCAGCAGCTTAGGAGTGAGCTCCTACAATGAGCAGTTCTTC.

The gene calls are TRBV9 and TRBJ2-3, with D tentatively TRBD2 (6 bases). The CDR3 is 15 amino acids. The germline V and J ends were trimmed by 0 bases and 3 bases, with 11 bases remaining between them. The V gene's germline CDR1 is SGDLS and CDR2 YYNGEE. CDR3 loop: CASSVAGVRTDTQYF. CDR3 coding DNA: TGTGCCAGCAGCGTAGCGGGGGTTCGGACAGATACGCAGTATTTT.

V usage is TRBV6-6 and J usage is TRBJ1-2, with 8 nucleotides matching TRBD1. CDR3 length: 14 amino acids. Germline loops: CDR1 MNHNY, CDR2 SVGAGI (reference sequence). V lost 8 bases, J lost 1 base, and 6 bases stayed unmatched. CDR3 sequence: CASRRQGFNYGYTF. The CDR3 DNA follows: TGTGCCAGCCGAAGACAGGGGTTTAACTATGGCTACACCTTC.

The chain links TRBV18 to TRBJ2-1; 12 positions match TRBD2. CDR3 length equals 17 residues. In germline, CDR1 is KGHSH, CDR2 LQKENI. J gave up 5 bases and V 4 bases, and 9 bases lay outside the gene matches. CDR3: CASSLRLAGALDNEQFF. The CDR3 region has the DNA TGTGCCAGCTCACTCCGACTAGCGGGAGCGTTGGACAATGAGCAGTTCTTC.

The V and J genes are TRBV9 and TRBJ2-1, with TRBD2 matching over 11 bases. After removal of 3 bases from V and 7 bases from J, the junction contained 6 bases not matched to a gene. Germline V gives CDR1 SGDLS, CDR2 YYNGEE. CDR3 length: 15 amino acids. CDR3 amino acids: CASSASTSGRNEQFF. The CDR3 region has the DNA TGTGCCAGCAGCGCCTCTACTAGCGGGAGAAATGAGCAGTTCTTC. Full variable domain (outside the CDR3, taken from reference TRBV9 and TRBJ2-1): DSGVTQTPKHLITATGQRVTLRCSPRSGDLSVYWYQQSLDQGLQFLIQYYNGEERAKGNILERFSAQQFPDLHSELNLSSLELGDSALYFCASSASTSGRNEQFFGPGTRLTVL.

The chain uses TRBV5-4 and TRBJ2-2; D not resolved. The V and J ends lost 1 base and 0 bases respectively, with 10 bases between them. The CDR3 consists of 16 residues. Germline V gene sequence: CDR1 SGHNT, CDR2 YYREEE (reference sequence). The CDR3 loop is CASSLLGQANTGELFF. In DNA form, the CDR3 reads TGTGCCAGCAGCTTGCTCGGTCAGGCGAACACCGGGGAGCTGTTTTTT.